The following is a T cell receptor beta chain sequence with its context. This specimen comes from a study of blood T cell repertoires in COVID-19. CDR3 size: 15 residues. In germline, CDR1 is SGHRS, CDR2 YFSETQ. The V and J ends lost 0 bases and 3 bases, in that order; junction bases with no gene match: 4. Here immunoSEQ multiplex PCR was the method, and the copy in TCRdb shows in-frame clones only, minus some. The sample has around 260,000 clones; around 89% are singletons. The sequenced sample consisted of peripheral blood. The TCR comes from a young man with acute or convalescent COVID-19. The genes are TRBV5-1 and TRBJ2-5; 8 nucleotides line up with TRBD1. The CDR3 region is CASSLDATGEETQYF. In DNA form, the CDR3 reads TGCGCCAGCAGCTTGGATGCGACAGGGGAAGAGACCCAGTACTTC.